Each of the 9 T cell receptor beta chains below was sequenced from the same sample in a study of chemoradiotherapy in HPV16-positive cancers. Assay: immunoSEQ multiplex PCR; the TCRdb copy retains only in-frame clones and omits some. This sample has almost 5,500 clones, with more than 65% found just once. The source was tumor tissue, collected from a patient who underwent chemoradiotherapy. The receptors were sampled from a human donor with HPV-associated anogenital cancer.

The genes are TRBV7-2 and TRBJ2-7; 7 nucleotides agree with TRBD2. Germline V gene sequence: CDR1 SGHTA, CDR2 FQGNSA. There are 14 residues in the CDR3. V lost 2 bases, J lost 0 bases, and 1 base stayed unmatched. CDR3 sequence reads: CASSLTSDSYEQYF. The CDR3 DNA sequence: TGTGCCAGCAGCTTAACTAGCGACTCCTACGAGCAGTACTTC. Supplemented by reference TRBV7-2 and TRBJ2-7, the full variable domain reads GAGVSQSPSNKVTEKGKDVELRCDPISGHTALYWYRQSLGQGLEFLIYFQGNSAPDKSGLPSDRFSAERTGGSVSTLTIQRTQQEDSAVYLCASSLTSDSYEQYFGPGTRLTVT.

This clone occurred once. CDR3 coding DNA: TGTGCCAGTAGTATCACTAGCGGGGATGCCCTCTACAATGAGCAGTTCTTC. Protein product: CASSITSGDALYNEQFF. V and J are TRBV19 and TRBJ2-1; 10 bases match TRBD2. V lost 3 bases and J lost 3; bases outside the gene matches: 8. Per germline, CDR1 LNHDA and CDR2 SQIVND (reference sequence). The CDR3 has 17 amino acids.

The V gene is TRBV7-9, the J gene TRBJ2-3, with D unclear. V was clipped by 5 bases and J by 4 bases, with 16 bases between them. The CDR3 extends over 15 amino acids. Germline CDR1 is SEHNR and CDR2 is FQNEAQ (reference sequence). The CDR3 DNA reads TGTGCCAGCAGCCTCCCCTCGCTAGACCCAGATACGCAGTATTTT. It yields the protein CASSLPSLDPDTQYF.

This sequence joins TRBV5-5 and TRBJ2-7; 8 bases line up with TRBD2. The V segment lost 1 base and the J segment 3 bases; nucleotides outside the gene matches: 3. This CDR3 spans 14 amino acids. Germline assignment: CDR1 SGHKS and CDR2 YYEKEE (reference sequence). The CDR3: CASSLTSGNYEQYF. The CDR3 region has the DNA TGTGCCAGCAGCTTGACTAGCGGTAACTACGAGCAGTACTTC.

This chain joins TRBV13 and TRBJ2-3; D gene ambiguous. The V gene lost 3 bases and the J gene lost 5 bases, with 3 bases spanning the gap. The CDR3 length is 11 residues. Per germline, CDR1 PRHDT and CDR2 FYEKMQ (reference sequence). The CDR3 DNA reads as TGTGCCAGCAGCTTGAAAGATACGCAGTATTTT. Its protein is CASSLKDTQYF.

The J gene is TRBJ2-7, the V gene TRBV5-1; D possibly uses TRBD1 or TRBD2 (5 bases each). The CDR3 consists of 16 residues. Germline V CDR1 and CDR2: SGHRS, YFSETQ. V was shortened by 5 bases and J by 7 bases, with 25 bases between the two germline ends. CDR3 bases: TGCGCCAGCAGTCGGCTCGCCGGGGACGCATTTGGGGAGCAGTACTTC. This sequence encodes CASSRLAGDAFGEQYF.

This clone appeared once. The chain joins TRBV9 to TRBJ1-1; 10 bases are a match to TRBD1. This CDR3 contains 18 residues. CDR1 SGDLS and CDR2 YYNGEE come from the germline V gene. V was clipped by 4 bases and J by 3 bases; unmatched bases: 15. CDR3 nucleotide sequence: TGTGCCAGCAGCCCCAGACAGGGGGCAGGGGGGGGTGACACTGAAGCTTTCTTT. The encoded protein is CASSPRQGAGGGDTEAFF.

The V gene is TRBV27, the J gene TRBJ2-7; unclear D gene. Trimming pared 3 bases from V and 2 bases from J, leaving 8 bases between. Looked up from germline, CDR1 is MNHEY and CDR2 is SMNVEV (reference sequence). The CDR3 is made up of 13 amino acids. Here the CDR3 DNA reads TGTGCCAGCAGTTTTATAGGTCCCTACGAGCAGTACTTC. Translating it yields CASSFIGPYEQYF.

This clone has just a few counts. This chain joins TRBV30 and TRBJ1-5; D unresolved. The CDR3 covers 13 residues. V shed 4 bases and J shed 2 bases, with 9 bases lying between them. The V gene's germline CDR1 is GTSNPN and CDR2 SVGIG (reference sequence). The DNA of the CDR3 is TGTGCCTGGACTACGGGAGGCAATCAGCCCCAGCATTTT. Translated, it gives CAWTTGGNQPQHF.